What follows are 14 T cell receptor beta chains derived from one specimen sequenced in a study of blood T cell repertoires in COVID-19. The method was immunoSEQ multiplex PCR; TCRdb's version includes in-frame clones alone and lacks a portion of them. This repertoire shows 65,000 to 85,000 clones, more than 75% found once; its top ten account for approximately 19%. Sequenced: peripheral blood. These receptors originate from a human donor in a cohort sampled during active COVID-19.

This rearrangement joins TRBV30 to TRBJ1-2, with 9 bases that match TRBD1. The CDR3 spans 15 residues. Germline V CDR1 and CDR2: GTSNPN, SVGIG (reference sequence). The V and J ends lost 2 bases and 4 bases, in that order; junction bases with no gene match: 8. The CDR3 reads CAWSSGTGFFYGYTF. The CDR3 nucleotides are TGTGCCTGGAGTTCCGGGACAGGGTTCTTCTATGGCTACACCTTC.

The chain combines TRBV27 with TRBJ2-7; D not resolved. Germline V gene lookup returns CDR1 MNHEY and CDR2 SMNVEV (reference sequence). Between the trimmed V and J ends, which lost 3 bases and 0 bases, there was a span of 3 bases. The CDR3 has 12 amino acids. The CDR3 loop is CASSLSSYEQYF. The CDR3 DNA is TGTGCCAGCAGTTTGAGCTCCTACGAGCAGTACTTC.

This clone was observed a few times. The chain uses TRBV4-1 and TRBJ2-3; 7 positions agree with TRBD2. With V trimmed by 5 bases and J by 6 bases, 5 bases remained unmatched. Germline V lookup: CDR1 MGHRA, CDR2 YSYEKL. This CDR3 comprises 13 residues. The CDR3 bases are TGCGCCAGCAGCAAAAGACTAGCTGATACGCAGTATTTT. It yields the protein CASSKRLADTQYF.

V and J are TRBV19 and TRBJ2-3, with 7 bases that match TRBD2. Germline CDR1 is LNHDA and CDR2 is SQIVND (reference sequence). The CDR3 runs 15 residues. Unmatched junction bases numbered 13, after V lost 9 bases and J lost 4 bases. CDR3 DNA: TGTGCCAGCCGAAGCGGGACCGCTGGGCCAGATACGCAGTATTTT. Amino acid sequence: CASRSGTAGPDTQYF.

The CDR3 loop is CASSEPRTGGRGYTF. In DNA, the CDR3 is TGCGCCAGCAGTGAGCCAAGGACAGGGGGACGTGGCTACACCTTC. The V and J genes are TRBV10-2 and TRBJ1-2; 10 bases are a match to TRBD1. V was pared by 2 bases and J by 7 bases, with 7 bases of the junction left unmatched. This CDR3 region has 15 residues. Germline values: CDR1 WSHSY, CDR2 SAAADI.

The CDR3 sequence is CASSQDPVRSSGGKNIQYF. CDR3 coding DNA: TGTGCCAGCAGCCAAGATCCGGTGCGCTCTAGCGGGGGAAAAAACATTCAGTACTTC. The V gene is TRBV14, the J gene TRBJ2-4, with 10 bases matching TRBD2. The J segment lost 4 bases and the V segment lost 0 bases, leaving 12 bases of the junction unmatched. This CDR3 has 19 amino acids. Germline V gene lookup returns CDR1 SGHDN and CDR2 FVKESK. Full variable domain (remainder filled in from reference TRBV14 and TRBJ2-4): EAGVTQFPSHSVIEKGQTVTLRCDPISGHDNLYWYRRVMGKEIKFLLHFVKESKQDESGMPNNRFLAERTGGTYSTLKVQPAELEDSGVYFCASSQDPVRSSGGKNIQYFGAGTRLSVL.

This chain uses TRBV4-2 with TRBJ2-3; D gene unclear. CDR1 LGHNA and CDR2 YNFKEQ come from the germline V gene. The CDR3 is 16 amino acids. V lost 2 bases, J lost 2 bases, and 14 bases lay in between. The CDR3 DNA reads TGTGCCAGCAGCCAAAGTGATCTCCACTACACAGATACGCAGTATTTT. This translates into CASSQSDLHYTDTQYF.

The gene calls are TRBV11-3 and TRBJ2-3; D remains ambiguous. V shed 5 bases and J shed 3 bases, with 9 bases lying between them. This CDR3 contains 13 residues. Germline lookup yields CDR1 SGHNT and CDR2 YENEEA. The CDR3 spells CASSREETDTQYF. In DNA form, the CDR3 reads TGTGCCAGCAGCAGAGAAGAAACAGATACGCAGTATTTT.

The J gene is TRBJ2-1, the V gene TRBV18; TRBD1 matches at 8 bases. Looked up from germline, CDR1 is KGHSH and CDR2 is LQKENI. The V and J ends lost 3 bases and 3 bases, in that order; junction bases with no gene match: 4. This CDR3 region has 15 residues. Here the CDR3 DNA reads TGTGCCAGCTCACCGGGCACAGGGGGCTACAATGAGCAGTTCTTC. Translating gives CASSPGTGGYNEQFF.

CDR3 nucleotides: TGTGCCAGCAGCTTAGGGGGACAGGGAACCATATATTTT. Translation: CASSLGGQGTIYF. This chain links TRBV7-9 with TRBJ1-3; 9 positions agree with TRBD1. Germline trimming cut 1 base from V and 10 bases from J; bases unmatched to any gene: 2. Per germline, CDR1 SEHNR and CDR2 FQNEAQ (reference sequence). CDR3 size: 13 residues. Using reference TRBV7-9 and TRBJ1-3 for the parts outside the CDR3, the full variable domain is DTGVSQNPRHKITKRGQNVTFRCDPISEHNRLYWYRQTLGQGPEFLTYFQNEAQLEKSRLLSDRFSAERPKGSFSTLEIQRTEQGDSAMYLCASSLGGQGTIYFGEGSWLTVV.

For the CDR3, the DNA is TGTGCCAGCAGCCCGACAGGAGCAACTAATGAAAAACTGTTTTTT. The encoded protein is CASSPTGATNEKLFF. V gene TRBV7-3 combines with J gene TRBJ1-4, with TRBD1 as a possible D gene (6 bases). This CDR3 is built from 15 residues. V gave up 5 bases and J gave up 0 bases, with 10 bases separating them. Germline V gene lookup returns CDR1 SGHTA and CDR2 FQGTGA.

This chain uses TRBV27 with TRBJ1-2; unclear D gene. This CDR3 contains 14 residues. Trimming took off 7 bases at V and 8 bases at J, with 20 bases between the two ends. CDR1 is MNHEY, CDR2 SMNVEV, per germline (reference sequence). This chain's CDR3 is CASTPGPSVEGYTF. As DNA, the CDR3 is TGTGCCAGCACCCCAGGCCCGTCAGTAGAGGGCTACACCTTC.

This clone occurred once. The chain couples TRBV10-1 to TRBJ2-1, with TRBD2 matching over 10 bases. J gave up 2 bases and V 4 bases, and 2 bases lay outside the gene matches. Germline CDR1 and CDR2: WNHNN and SYGVQD (reference sequence). This CDR3 contains 15 residues. The CDR3 DNA sequence: TGCGCCAGCAGTGCTACTAGCGGGACCTACAATGAGCAGTTCTTC. Residues: CASSATSGTYNEQFF.

The chain combines TRBV10-3 with TRBJ1-6; D perhaps matches TRBD1 (5 bases). CDR3 size: 14 residues. Germline V gene sequence: CDR1 ENHRY, CDR2 SYGVKD. Trimming shortened V by 4 bases and J by 8 bases, and 12 bases separated the two germline ends. For the CDR3, the DNA is TGTGCCATCAGTGTAACAGGCGGGGATTCACCCCTCCACTTT. It codes for CAISVTGGDSPLHF.